These 28 T cell receptor beta chains share one sample of origin, sequenced in a study of T-cell memory formation after mild COVID-19. TCRdb fed the 5' RACE reads into MiXCR, producing one record per CDR3 protein. Among 560,000 or so distinct CDR3 sequences listed, 15% to 20% were seen once. Sequenced input: PBMCs or a T cell subset sorted from them (not recorded which). These receptors were obtained from an adult woman who had mild COVID-19 (a few samples of this study predate the infection). Cell type and time point are not known.

This clonotype turned up a few times. The chain carries TRBV12-3 or TRBV12-4 and TRBJ2-5, with D unresolved. There are 17 residues in the CDR3. V was trimmed by 3 bases and J by 0 bases, leaving 17 bases between them. In DNA form, the CDR3 reads TGTGCCAGCAGTTTTGGGGTCGGCATATCGTACCAAGAGACCCAGTACTTC. Its protein is CASSFGVGISYQETQYF.

The chain carries TRBV7-9 and TRBJ1-1, with a possible D match to TRBD1 (5 bases). Germline V lookup: CDR1 SEHNR, CDR2 FQNEAQ (reference sequence). V lost 7 bases, J lost 4 bases, and 22 bases lay in between. CDR3 size: 16 residues. This CDR3 is CASILLGRGKLTEAFF. DNA of the CDR3: TGTGCCAGCATCCTTTTAGGTCGGGGGAAACTCACTGAAGCTTTCTTT.

This clonotype was counted a few times. This sequence joins TRBV12-3 or TRBV12-4 and TRBJ1-1; no clear D. V was clipped by 6 bases and J by 3 bases, with 11 bases between them. This CDR3 comprises 13 residues. The CDR3 spells CASRAQPYTEAFF. Written as DNA, the CDR3 is TGTGCCAGCAGGGCACAGCCATACACTGAAGCTTTCTTT.

The chain employs TRBV11-2 and TRBJ2-1; 9 nucleotides align to TRBD2. Trimming removed 2 bases from V and 6 bases from J; junction bases left unmatched: 5. This CDR3 comprises 15 residues. The germline gives CDR1 SGHAT, CDR2 FQNNGV. CDR3 protein: CASSLLGLATNEQFF. In DNA form, the CDR3 reads TGTGCCAGCAGCTTACTCGGACTAGCGACCAATGAGCAGTTCTTC.

V gene TRBV29-1 combines with J gene TRBJ1-2, with D unclear. Trimming took off 4 bases at V and 3 bases at J, with 9 bases between the two ends. Germline CDR1 is SQVTM and CDR2 is ANQGSEA. The CDR3 spans 12 residues. The CDR3 is CSVADSHYGYTF. The CDR3 DNA is TGCAGCGTTGCCGACTCTCACTATGGCTACACCTTC.

In its sample, this clonotype was seen a few times. The J gene is TRBJ2-7, the V gene TRBV7-7; 7 nucleotides match TRBD2. The germline V gene encodes CDR1 SSHAT and CDR2 FNYEAQ (reference sequence). J was trimmed by 0 bases and V by 1 base; bases with no gene match: 3. There are 15 residues in the CDR3. The CDR3: CASSLGEGPSYEQYF. DNA for the CDR3: TGTGCCAGCAGCTTAGGGGAGGGGCCCTCCTACGAGCAGTACTTC.

This clonotype appeared a few times. The chain combines TRBV20-1 with TRBJ2-1; the match to TRBD2 covers 11 bases. The germline gives CDR1 DFQATT, CDR2 SNEGSKA (reference sequence). V shed 5 bases and J 5 bases; nucleotides not matched to a gene: 8. The CDR3 has 15 amino acids. As DNA, the CDR3 is TGCAGTGCTTGTTCGACTAGCGGGGATGACAATGAGCAGTTCTTC. As protein: CSACSTSGDDNEQFF.

The V gene is TRBV30, the J gene TRBJ2-3; no reliable D call. The CDR3 totals 13 residues. Trimming stripped 3 bases from V and 4 bases from J, with 11 bases between. Germline V gene lookup returns CDR1 GTSNPN and CDR2 SVGIG (reference sequence). The CDR3 protein is CAWRWRAPDTQYF. DNA of the CDR3: TGTGCCTGGAGATGGCGCGCCCCAGATACGCAGTATTTT.

This sequence joins TRBV29-1 and TRBJ2-1, with D maybe TRBD1 (5 bases). This CDR3 contains 12 residues. Germline V CDR1 and CDR2: SQVTM, ANQGSEA. Between the trimmed V and J ends, which lost 4 bases and 7 bases, there was a span of 11 bases. This CDR3 is CSVVQGVNEQFF. In DNA form, the CDR3 reads TGCAGCGTTGTGCAGGGTGTAAATGAGCAGTTCTTC.

The genes are TRBV11-3 and TRBJ2-7, with D maybe TRBD2 (5 bases). The CDR3 totals 14 residues. CDR1 and CDR2 from the germline V gene are SGHNT and YENEEA. Trimming took 1 base from V and 6 from J, leaving 13 bases between them. The CDR3 is CASSLGGIRSEQYF. The CDR3 nucleotides are TGTGCCAGCAGCTTAGGAGGGATCCGCTCCGAGCAGTACTTC.

This clonotype was observed a handful of times. The chain joins TRBV4-1 to TRBJ2-2; 11 nucleotides match TRBD2. The V segment lost 1 base and the J segment 1 base; nucleotides outside the gene matches: 2. This CDR3 has 17 residues. Germline CDR1 reads MGHRA; CDR2 reads YSYEKL. This CDR3 is CASSQALAGVNTGELFF. Here the CDR3 DNA reads TGCGCCAGCAGCCAAGCACTAGCGGGGGTGAACACCGGGGAGCTGTTTTTT.

The rearrangement uses TRBV4-3 and TRBJ2-1, with 7 bases fitting TRBD2. Germline trimming cut 1 base from V and 7 bases from J; bases unmatched to any gene: 7. The CDR3 covers 15 residues. Looked up from germline, CDR1 is LGHNA and CDR2 is YSLEER. CDR3 in amino acids: CASSQVKSSGNEQFF. The DNA of the CDR3 is TGCGCCAGCAGCCAAGTAAAATCTAGCGGTAATGAGCAGTTCTTC.

This chain joins TRBV11-1 and TRBJ2-1; tentatively, D is TRBD1 (6 bases). This CDR3 contains 16 residues. Trimming left V 6 bases short and J 1 base short, with 16 bases between. Germline assignment: CDR1 SGHAT and CDR2 FQDESV (reference sequence). In DNA form, the CDR3 reads TGTGCCAGCAGGCCGGCGACAGGAGATTCCTACAATGAGCAGTTCTTC. It codes for CASRPATGDSYNEQFF.

The CDR3 nucleotides are TGTGCCAGCAGCCAAACACTAGGGACTAGCGGGAGTACGAACACCGGGGAGCTGTTTTTT. This sequence encodes CASSQTLGTSGSTNTGELFF. The chain is built from TRBV7-9 and TRBJ2-2; 14 nucleotides match TRBD2. Germline CDR1 is SEHNR and CDR2 is FQNEAQ (reference sequence). The CDR3 loop spans 20 amino acids. The V segment lost 5 bases and the J segment 0 bases; nucleotides outside the gene matches: 11.

This clonotype appeared a few times. The V gene is TRBV10-3, the J gene TRBJ2-2, with TRBD2 matching over 15 bases. The J segment lost 4 bases and the V segment lost 8 bases, leaving 5 bases of the junction unmatched. The length of the CDR3 is 16 residues. Germline V gives CDR1 ENHRY, CDR2 SYGVKD. For the CDR3, the DNA is TGTGCCATCCGGACTAGCGGGAGGGATGGCACCGGGGAGCTGTTTTTT. This codes for CAIRTSGRDGTGELFF.

The table lists this clonotype with many counts. The chain employs TRBV20-1 and TRBJ2-5; D is unclear. The CDR3 totals 10 residues. V was shortened by 3 bases and J by 5 bases, with 4 bases between the two germline ends. Germline values: CDR1 DFQATT, CDR2 SNEGSKA (reference sequence). CDR3 nucleotides: TGCAGTGCTAGGAGGGAGACCCAGTACTTC. Protein: CSARRETQYF.

The chain is built from TRBV4-2 and TRBJ2-7; no definite D call. The CDR3 spans 14 residues. V lost 0 bases to trimming and J lost 6 bases, with 12 bases between them. Germline-derived CDR1 and CDR2 are LGHNA and YNFKEQ. CDR3 sequence: CASSQDTPLGEQYF. DNA of the CDR3: TGTGCCAGCAGCCAAGATACCCCACTGGGCGAGCAGTACTTC.

The J gene is TRBJ2-3, the V gene TRBV20-1; a weak D match, TRBD2 (5 bases). This CDR3 is built from 14 residues. Trimming pared 4 bases from V and 3 bases from J, leaving 14 bases between. In germline, CDR1 is DFQATT, CDR2 SNEGSKA (reference sequence). Here the CDR3 DNA reads TGCAGTGCTACCCTAGCTTTGAGGACAGATACGCAGTATTTT. As protein: CSATLALRTDTQYF.

The V and J genes are TRBV11-2 and TRBJ2-7, with D unresolved. This CDR3 contains 13 residues. The V end lost 2 bases, the J end lost 4 bases, and 9 bases lay between the germline ends. CDR1 and CDR2 (germline): SGHAT, FQNNGV. The DNA of the CDR3 is TGTGCCAGCAGCTTATCAGATTTATACGAGCAGTACTTC. It is translated as CASSLSDLYEQYF.

The genes are TRBV6-7 and TRBJ1-2; no firm D call. TRBV6-7 is sorted into the ORF group, with uncertain function. The V gene lost 10 bases and the J gene lost 9 bases, with 6 bases spanning the gap. The CDR3 is made up of 8 amino acids. CDR3 sequence (DNA): TGTGCCAACCGGAGCTACACCTTC. Its translation: CANRSYTF.

The V and J genes are TRBV6-2 or TRBV6-3 and TRBJ2-5; TRBD2 matches at 10 bases. Losses at the gene ends were 4 bases for V and 4 bases for J; bases not matched to a gene: 9. CDR3 length: 16 residues. Germline CDR1 is MNHEY and CDR2 is SVGEGT. CDR3 nucleotides: TGTGCCAGCAGTTCCCGCCGACTAGCGGGCCCAGAGACCCAGTACTTC. This translates into CASSSRRLAGPETQYF.

This clonotype has more than one count but fewer than ten. The gene calls are TRBV10-3 and TRBJ1-1; a possible D gene is TRBD1 (5 bases). The ends were cut back, 10 bases at V and 0 bases at J, with 12 bases in the middle. Germline V gene data show CDR1 as ENHRY and CDR2 as SYGVKD. The CDR3 has 13 amino acids. The CDR3 DNA follows: TGTGCCACCCGCGGGGCAATGAACACTGAAGCTTTCTTT. As protein: CATRGAMNTEAFF.

This chain joins TRBV18 and TRBJ2-7; 11 positions agree with TRBD2. Germline V gene data show CDR1 as KGHSH and CDR2 as LQKENI. V shed 1 base and J 5 bases; nucleotides not matched to a gene: 4. This CDR3 has 15 residues. For the CDR3, the DNA is TGTGCCAGCTCACCACTAGCGGGGGGGCCAAACGAGCAGTACTTC. It specifies CASSPLAGGPNEQYF.

The chain combines TRBV9 with TRBJ1-6; maybe TRBD1 (6 bases). Between the trimmed V and J ends, which lost 2 bases and 7 bases, there was a span of 13 bases. The germline V gene encodes CDR1 SGDLS and CDR2 YYNGEE. CDR3 size: 15 residues. The CDR3 nucleotides are TGTGCCAGCAGCGTCGAAACAGGGAAAAATTCACCCCTCCACTTT. Amino acid sequence: CASSVETGKNSPLHF.

The chain links TRBV5-5 to TRBJ1-1; D remains unclear. The CDR3 is 17 residues long. V shed 2 bases and J shed 5 bases, with 22 bases lying between them. Germline V gene data show CDR1 as SGHKS and CDR2 as YYEKEE (reference sequence). CDR3 region: CASSFFVGSVAGTEAFF. The CDR3 DNA sequence: TGTGCCAGCAGCTTTTTCGTGGGCTCAGTTGCGGGAACTGAAGCTTTCTTT.

The chain links TRBV5-6 to TRBJ2-3; 9 bases agree with TRBD2. Germline V gene sequence: CDR1 SGHDT, CDR2 YYEEEE. V lost 3 bases to trimming and J lost 2 bases; unmatched junction nucleotides: 4. This CDR3 has 15 amino acids. The CDR3 DNA follows: TGTGCCAGCAGCTCAAGCGGGAGGTCCACAGATACGCAGTATTTT. This codes for CASSSSGRSTDTQYF.

This rearrangement joins TRBV7-8 to TRBJ2-2, with 13 bases that match TRBD2. J was trimmed by 2 bases and V by 3 bases; bases with no gene match: 6. The CDR3 is made up of 18 amino acids. The germline CDR1 and CDR2 sequences are SGHVS and FQNEAQ. The chain's CDR3 is CASSLRLAGGANTGELFF. For the CDR3, the DNA is TGTGCCAGCAGCTTGAGACTAGCGGGGGGAGCCAACACCGGGGAGCTGTTTTTT.

There are many counts of this clonotype. The rearrangement uses TRBV18 and TRBJ2-1; TRBD2 agrees at 12 bases. V lost 5 bases to trimming and J lost 5 bases; unmatched junction nucleotides: 4. The CDR3 totals 15 residues. CDR1 is KGHSH and CDR2 is LQKENI in the germline V gene. The DNA of the CDR3 is TGTGCCAGCTCATCAGGACTAGCGGGGAACAATGAGCAGTTCTTC. Encoded protein: CASSSGLAGNNEQFF. Combining the CDR3 with reference TRBV18 and TRBJ2-1 gives the whole variable domain NAGVMQNPRHLVRRRGQEARLRCSPMKGHSHVYWYRQLPEEGLKFMVYLQKENIIDESGMPKERFSAEFPKEGPSILRIQQVVRGDSAAYFCASSSGLAGNNEQFFGPGTRLTVL.